What follows describes a single T cell receptor beta chain. These data belong to a study of human T cells and chemical hapten exposure. About the research overall: Patch tests applied 0.01% DPC to the upper back, read at 6 days.

CDR1 ENHRY and CDR2 SYGVKD come from the germline V gene. V shed 0 bases and J 7 bases; nucleotides not matched to a gene: 6. The CDR3 covers 15 residues. One entry per CDR3 protein, called by TCRdb with MiXCR from the RACE reads. This sample carries tens of thousands of distinct CDR3 sequences, approximately 10% of them seen once, and the ten largest clones take approximately 3.7%. Time point defined: patch test 1, 2 weeks after DPC sensitization. Sample treatment: therapeutic diphenylcyclopropenone sensitization with weekly scalp DPC. In every case, blood was obtained before the patch test was applied. Suited to DPC and affected by alopecia, the donors ranged from 18 to 70 years old. Unseparated into fractions, whole blood served as the source from which total RNA was extracted.

The chain joins TRBV10-3 to TRBJ1-5; the match to TRBD1 covers 7 bases. The specimen was whole blood, collected in connection with sensitization to the hapten diphenylcyclopropenone (DPC). This sequence was found in a woman aged 60-75 years with alopecia areata. Some clones in this sample may be carry-over from other donors' samples. The CDR3 spells CAISESTGNLQPQHF. The CDR3 DNA reads TGTGCCATCAGTGAGTCGACAGGGAACCTACAGCCCCAGCATTTT.